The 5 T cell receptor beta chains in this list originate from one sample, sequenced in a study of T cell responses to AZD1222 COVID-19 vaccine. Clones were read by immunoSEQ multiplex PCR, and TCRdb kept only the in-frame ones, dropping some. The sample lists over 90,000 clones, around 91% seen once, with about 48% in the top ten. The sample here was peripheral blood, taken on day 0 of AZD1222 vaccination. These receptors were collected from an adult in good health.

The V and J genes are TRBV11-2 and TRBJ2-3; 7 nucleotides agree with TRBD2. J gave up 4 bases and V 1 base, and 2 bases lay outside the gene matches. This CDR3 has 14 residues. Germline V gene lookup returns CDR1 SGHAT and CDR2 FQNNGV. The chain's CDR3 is CASSLVLASDTQYF. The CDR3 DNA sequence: TGTGCCAGCAGCTTAGTACTAGCGTCAGATACGCAGTATTTT.

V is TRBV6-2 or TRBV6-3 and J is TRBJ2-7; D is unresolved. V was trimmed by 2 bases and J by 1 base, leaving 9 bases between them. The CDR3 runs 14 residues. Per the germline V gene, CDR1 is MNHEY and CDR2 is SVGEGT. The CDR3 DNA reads TGTGCCAGCAGTTACCGTGGGGTGTCCTACGAGCAGTACTTC. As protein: CASSYRGVSYEQYF.

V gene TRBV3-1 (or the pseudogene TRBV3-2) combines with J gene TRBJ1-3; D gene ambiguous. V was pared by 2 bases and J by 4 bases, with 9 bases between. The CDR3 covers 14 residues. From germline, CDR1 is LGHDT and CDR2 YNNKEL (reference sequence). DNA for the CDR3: TGTGCCAGCAGCCAATCCGGAGCCGGAAACACCATATATTTT. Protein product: CASSQSGAGNTIYF.

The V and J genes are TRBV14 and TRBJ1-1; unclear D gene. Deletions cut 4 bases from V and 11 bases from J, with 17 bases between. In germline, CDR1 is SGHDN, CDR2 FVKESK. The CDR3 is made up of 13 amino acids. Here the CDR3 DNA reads TGTGCCAGCAGCCTAGTCGATTTCCGGAGGGCTTTCTTT. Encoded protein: CASSLVDFRRAFF.

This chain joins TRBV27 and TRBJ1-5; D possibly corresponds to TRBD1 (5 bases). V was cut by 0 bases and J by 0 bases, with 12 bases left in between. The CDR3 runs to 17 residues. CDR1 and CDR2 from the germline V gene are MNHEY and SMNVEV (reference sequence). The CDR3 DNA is TGTGCCAGCAGTTTATCGTTCTGGGGGGGTAGCAATCAGCCCCAGCATTTT. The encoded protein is CASSLSFWGGSNQPQHF.